This T cell receptor (beta chain) was captured in a study of T cells expressing NK-cell markers. Background on the study: Sorted T-cell subsets CD3+CD56+NKG2C+, CD3+CD56+NKG2C- and CD3+CD56-NKG2C+ were TCR beta-sequenced. One of the eight sequenced donors was seronegative, whereas the other seven were HCMV-seropositive.

Each CDR3 protein gets one entry in TCRdb, which reprocessed the 5' RACE reads and gives no DNA. Recorded for this sample: over 13,000 distinct CDR3 sequences. Study results and limitations: Unclear, still, was the HCMV specificity of the expanded NKG2C+ T cell clones. Once again these clonotypes came out on top in the CD3+CD56-NKG2C+ fraction of four donors.

Turning to this clonotype: Its antigen is unknown.

The CDR3 runs to 16 residues. In germline, CDR1 is MDHEN, CDR2 SYDVKM. The J gene is TRBJ2-5, the V gene TRBV28; TCRdb names TRBD1, which stays unverified in the absence of DNA. The sequenced sample consisted of blood T cells: a sorted CD56 or NKG2C T cell subset, CD4+ or CD8+ T cells, or bulk PBMC T cells (not recorded which). The clonotype comes from a man aged 18 to 70 in good health. The CDR3 protein is CASSLIGPRGRETQYF.